This TCR beta chain originates from a study of identical twins. This clonotype has just one count. TCRdb itself ran the 5' RACE reads through MiXCR, one entry per CDR3 protein. The sample lists hundreds of thousands of distinct CDR3 sequences, approximately 22% seen once, with approximately 4.5% in the top ten. Trimming took 1 base from V and 5 from J, leaving 19 bases between them. The CDR3 totals 16 residues. CDR1 is SGHKS, CDR2 YYEKEE, per germline (reference sequence). These sequences were also reported in another study, on T cells expressing NK-cell markers.

This chain joins TRBV5-5 and TRBJ2-7, with D possibly called TRBD1 or TRBD2 (5 bases each). Sequencing was performed on PBMCs. The source of this sequence is a woman younger than 30 in good health. This CDR3 reads CASSLNFGTQGHEQYF. The CDR3 DNA reads as TGTGCCAGCAGCTTGAACTTTGGGACCCAGGGTCACGAGCAGTACTTC.